Described below is a single T cell receptor beta chain sequence and its context. This clonotype was observed a handful of times. Its antigen target is currently unknown. Base quality data are lacking; no much larger clone is found one base away. The sample comes from a study of blood T cells in healthy people across ages (dated by TCRdb to the mid-2010s). Notes on the research overall: In model experiments, template switching captured about one uniquely barcoded TCR beta cDNA molecule for every two T cells. The study measured age-related changes in TCR beta repertoire diversity using deep sequencing normalized with unique cDNA molecular identifiers. The donors were split into four age groups: young (average 16 years), middle-aged (about 40), aged (about 56) and long-lived (under 90). Donors of different ages were randomly distributed across sequencing lanes to avoid experimental bias. For two donors (one aged 18 to 30 and one aged 80 or older), the study analyzed two additional independent replicas of 1 million unique cDNA reads from the same blood draw. Here is what the overall study found, with its caveats: The percentage of naive T cells measured by flow cytometry correlated strongly with observed TCR beta diversity. Donor CMV infection status was unknown, potentially confounding age-related changes in expanded clonotypes. Observed TCR beta diversity per million T cells fell roughly linearly with age, and a significant reduction was already apparent by age roughly 41. The long-lived group showed more naive CD4+ T cells, fewer expanded clones and increased TCR diversity than the aged group, suggesting age selection. Estimates of total diversity based on one million sequenced T cells were considered lower bounds and underestimates. Bulk unsorted PBMC profiling prevented conclusive comparison of naive and antigen-experienced compartments.

Systemically healthy Caucasian individuals from Russia, some 36 in total and aged about 6 to 100 years, were included as donors. Approximately 9.3 milliliters of peripheral blood were collected from each donor into EDTA-treated Vacutainer tubes. Ficoll-Paque density-gradient centrifugation was used to isolate PBMCs, with at least 6.5 million per sample. Total RNA, at least 6 micrograms per sample, was extracted from PBMCs with Trizol reagent. The percentages of naive CD45RAhigh/CD27high T cells were determined by flow cytometry on a PBMC aliquot from every donor. The receptor library was made with 5' RACE. Data came from an Illumina HiSeq 2500. The second PCR ran for about 7 to 11 cycles and used a J-beta primer mix along with a sample-barcoded 5' primer. A template-switch 5' adaptor carrying 12 random nucleotides introduced a unique molecular identifier onto each TCR beta cDNA molecule. Each sample yielded at least 3 million CDR3-containing paired-end reads. First-strand cDNA synthesis was performed from all RNA using the Mint cDNA synthesis kit, with priming by a TRBC-specific oligonucleotide. After uracil-DNA glycosylase treatment, a first 18-cycle PCR used universal primers M1SS and BC2_uni_R on all cDNA. In the paper's pipeline: Each sample was normalized by randomly selecting 1 million high-quality reads, each carrying a distinct molecular identifier. Reads sharing molecular identifiers were discarded rather than binned into consensus sequences. CDR3 identification, clonotype clustering and error correction used MiTCR with a Q25 quality threshold and the strictest error-elimination algorithm. A nonparametric unseen species model with Euler transformation was used to estimate lower-bound total TCR beta diversity. Starting from the raw public reads, TCRdb applied fastp trimming at Q25, assembled clones with MiXCR and retained in-frame beta chains. Records with the same CDR3 protein are collapsed into one entry carrying the most frequent genes and DNA. These V and J calls originate from TCRdb's pipeline instead of the authors' own analysis. The sample table holds under 1 million distinct CDR3 sequences, of which under 45% were seen once. The ten biggest clones cover under 20% of the sample.

Taken from cysteine to phenylalanine, the CDR3 has 13 residues. Only the CDR3 DNA stays, 39 bases, in frame from base 1. V is reduced by 9 bases and J by 5 bases, leaving a spacing of 16 bases between them. This sequence originates from a man between 60 and 70 years old in good health. This receptor chain uses TRBV12-3 or TRBV12-4 and TRBJ2-5; TRBD1 might be the D gene, on 5 matching bases. Source material: blood. The DNA sequence is given as TGTGCCAGTTCCCGACAGCCTCGGGAGACCCAGTACTTC. Protein translation: CASSRQPRETQYF.